This T cell receptor beta chain was captured in a study of CD8+ T cells in alopecia areata (dated 2018 in TCRdb). Regarding the study in general: Treated patients were enrolled in an open-label pilot trial of oral tofacitinib at 5 to 10 mg twice daily for moderate-to-severe alopecia areata. Tofacitinib was given for 6 to 18 months, followed by 6 months of follow-up off drug to assess delayed response and recurrence. Disease severity in treated patients was measured with the SALT score, which quantifies the percentage of affected scalp surface area. To study T cell clonal expansion in alopecia areata, the researchers applied high-throughput TCRbeta sequencing to both the C3H/HeJ mouse model and human patients. Human TCRbeta sequencing covered scalp tissue and sorted CD4+ and CD8+ peripheral blood T cells from patchy and totalis/universalis alopecia areata patients and healthy controls. Patients on tofacitinib were biopsied at baseline and after 4 and 24 weeks of treatment, and several of the patients also had a later scalp biopsy. Clonality in the scalp was compared among normal scalp (n=4), patchy alopecia areata scalp (n=8), and alopecia totalis/universalis scalp (n=8). RNA was obtained with the PAXgene miRNA kit for fixed scalp, the miRNeasy kit for PBMCs, and the RNeasy kit for mouse skin. immunoSEQ multiplex PCR using 35 Vbeta forward primers and 13 Jbeta reverse primers was used to amplify TCRbeta CDR3 regions. The investigation overall reported the following: Resident alphabeta T cells in normal human skin are also sequenced, complicating scalp TCR repertoire analysis, unlike mouse skin dominated by gammadelta T cells. Scalp clonality and the number of expanded CD8+ clones among the top 100 scalp clones were significantly decreased by tofacitinib. Shared TCR sequences between patients were less evident than in mice, which may be partly attributable to HLA diversity in the patient population. Because the treated cohort was small and had just a single nonresponder, larger studies are needed to establish links between baseline CD8+ expansion and response. During tofacitinib treatment, many expanded lesional clones remained in scalp and blood, and this persistence may partly explain relapse after treatment is stopped. Lesional scalp, especially in alopecia totalis/universalis, showed higher clonality and more expanded CD8+ clones than normal scalp, suggesting antigenic drive.

Library method: the immunoSEQ multiplex PCR assay. To provide template for TCR sequencing, every sample had RNA extracted and reverse transcribed into cDNA. First-strand cDNA was synthesized using SuperScript III with a 2:1 mix of oligo-dT and random hexamers. Amplification bias was assessed with a synthetic immune receptor repertoire, and residual bias was removed computationally. In the original analysis: Raw reads were preprocessed to remove errors, and CDR3 was defined by IMGT conventions from the conserved cysteine to phenylalanine. To get clonality, Shannon entropy was normalized by log2 of the number of productive unique TCRs and the result was subtracted from 1. CD4 or CD8 identity of scalp clones was inferred by cross-referencing scalp TCRbeta sequences with sorted blood CD4 and CD8 repertoires. TCRdb carries this immuneACCESS record with in-frame sequences only. Its versions omit some clonotypes, under half of them owing to an unresolved V gene in the studies checked, with the rest unexplained. That table furnishes V, J and clone size, whereas the DNA furnished D and trimming. A total of roughly 190,000 clones appear in this sample, 45% to 75% of them only once. The top ten constitute roughly 0.67% of the sample.

The time point label for this specimen denotes: four to five weeks on oral tofacitinib. The treatment or condition label of this sample denotes: oral pan-JAK inhibitor, 5-10 mg twice daily. From alopecia areata patients, peripheral blood was collected along with lesional scalp punch biopsies. PBMCs were separated by density centrifugation and stained for CD3, CD4 and CD8, after which CD4+ and CD8+ T cells were sorted on a FACSAria. A distance of 10 bases separates the germline ends of V and J, which lose 0 bases and 6 bases respectively. CDR1 GTSNPN and CDR2 SVGIG are derived from the germline V gene (reference sequence). The CDR3 goes from the cysteine to the phenylalanine over 13 residues. Only CDR3 DNA remains: 39 bases, in frame from the first base. Remarks on this clone: Its target antigen remains unknown. Nothing much larger sits one base from this clone, and base qualities are not available.

The rearrangement joined TRBV30 to TRBJ2-3; the D assignment is uncertain and may be TRBD1 or TRBD2, with 5 bases supporting each. The material was CD4+ T cells sorted from blood, obtained at week 4, from a patient treated with tofacitinib. The sequence derives from a human donor with alopecia areata. The DNA sequence is TGTGCCTGGAGTGTAAGAGGGGCGGATACGCAGTATTTT. Translated, this is CAWSVRGADTQYF.